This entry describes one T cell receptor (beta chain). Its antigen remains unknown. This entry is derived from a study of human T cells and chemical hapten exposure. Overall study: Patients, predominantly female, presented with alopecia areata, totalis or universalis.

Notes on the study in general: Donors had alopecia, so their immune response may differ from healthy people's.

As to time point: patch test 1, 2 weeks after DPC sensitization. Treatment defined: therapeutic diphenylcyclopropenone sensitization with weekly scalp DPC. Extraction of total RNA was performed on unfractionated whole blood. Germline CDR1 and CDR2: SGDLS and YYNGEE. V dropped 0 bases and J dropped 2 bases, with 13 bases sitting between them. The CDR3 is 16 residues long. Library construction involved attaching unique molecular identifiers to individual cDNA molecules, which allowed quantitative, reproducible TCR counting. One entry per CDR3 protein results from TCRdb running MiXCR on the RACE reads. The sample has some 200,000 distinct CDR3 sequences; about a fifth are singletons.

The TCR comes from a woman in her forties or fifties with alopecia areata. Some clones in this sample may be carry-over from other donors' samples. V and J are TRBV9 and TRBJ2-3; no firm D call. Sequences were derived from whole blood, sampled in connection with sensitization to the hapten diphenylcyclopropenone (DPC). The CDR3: CASSVGSGGATDTQYF. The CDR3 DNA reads TGTGCCAGCAGCGTAGGATCGGGTGGCGCCACAGATACGCAGTATTTT.